A single sample gave rise to the 19 T cell receptor beta chains below, sequenced in a study of T-cell reconstitution after alpha-beta-depleted transplantation in children. This sample's TCRbeta library carried unique molecular identifier barcodes. TCRdb processed the PCR reads anew with MiXCR; each CDR3 protein has one entry. The profile covers some 600,000 distinct CDR3 sequences, with roughly 13% appearing a single time and around 2% taken by the ten largest. Source: PBMCs, mostly from graft donor cells, taken 360 days after TCRalphabeta/CD19-depleted stem cell transplant. These receptors were collected from a male patient younger than 18 who had a stem cell transplant for acute myeloid leukemia, so the T cells may come from the graft donor.

Many counts were recorded for this clonotype. CDR3 in DNA: TGTGCCAGCAGTACCGGGGGGCAAGCTAACTATGGCTACACCTTC. This sequence encodes CASSTGGQANYGYTF. The J gene is TRBJ1-2, the V gene TRBV6-5, with D possibly matching TRBD1 (6 bases). The germline V gene has CDR1 MNHEY and CDR2 SVGAGI. The CDR3 is 15 amino acids. Trimming took off 5 bases at V and 0 bases at J, with 13 bases between the two ends.

This clonotype was picked up one time. The chain recombines TRBV28 with TRBJ2-4; 7 bases fit TRBD1. The germline V gene has CDR1 MDHEN and CDR2 SYDVKM. Trimming removed 6 bases from V and 12 bases from J; junction bases left unmatched: 17. The CDR3 totals 15 residues. CDR3 in amino acids: CASSRGQDAGSAQYF. The DNA for the CDR3 is TGTGCCAGCAGCCGAGGACAGGACGCCGGTAGCGCTCAGTACTTC.

V is TRBV28 and J is TRBJ2-1; D is undetermined. This CDR3 has 11 amino acids. Germline V gene lookup returns CDR1 MDHEN and CDR2 SYDVKM. V lost 5 bases and J 10 bases, leaving 9 bases between the germline ends. The CDR3 region has the DNA TGTGCCAGCAGTACTGTAGGAGAGCAGTTCTTC. Translated: CASSTVGEQFF.

This clonotype was counted at least ten times. This sequence joins TRBV4-3 and TRBJ2-2; a weak D match, TRBD2 (6 bases). The germline V gene encodes CDR1 LGHNA and CDR2 YSLEER. This CDR3 comprises 18 residues. Between the trimmed V and J ends, which lost 4 bases and 1 base, there was a span of 19 bases. As DNA, the CDR3 is TGCGCCAGCAGCCGGTTCAGGAGGGGTAGATGGAACACCGGGGAGCTGTTTTTT. This gives the protein CASSRFRRGRWNTGELFF.

The gene calls are TRBV12-3 or TRBV12-4 and TRBJ2-7, with 7 bases aligning to TRBD2. This CDR3 is 15 amino acids long. V lost 8 bases, J lost 3 bases, and 13 bases stayed unmatched. This CDR3 is CASGPPGLQFYEQYF. The CDR3 coding sequence is TGTGCCAGCGGCCCACCGGGACTACAATTCTACGAGCAGTACTTC.

The CDR3 region is CASSLERRRWRLNSPLHF. The CDR3 nucleotides are TGTGCCAGCAGCTTAGAACGTCGTAGGTGGAGGCTCAATTCACCCCTCCACTTT. The rearrangement uses TRBV7-8 and TRBJ1-6; D is unclear. The CDR3 extends over 18 amino acids. Germline V gene lookup returns CDR1 SGHVS and CDR2 FQNEAQ. V was clipped by 1 base and J by 7 bases, with 20 bases between them.

This clonotype was counted between two and nine times. The chain couples TRBV28 to TRBJ2-1; no clear D gene. The CDR3 totals 14 residues. Germline V gene sequence: CDR1 MDHEN, CDR2 SYDVKM. Trimming stripped 6 bases from V and 2 bases from J, with 11 bases between. Here the CDR3 DNA reads TGTGCCAGCAGCCCCAGTTTAACCTACAATGAGCAGTTCTTC. Its translation: CASSPSLTYNEQFF.

The chain joins TRBV4-3 to TRBJ2-5, with 7 bases fitting TRBD1. The J segment lost 3 bases and the V segment lost 0 bases, leaving 7 bases of the junction unmatched. The germline V gene encodes CDR1 LGHNA and CDR2 YSLEER. This CDR3 comprises 16 residues. Here the CDR3 reads CASSQEVYRGKETQYF. The CDR3 nucleotides are TGCGCCAGCAGCCAAGAGGTCTACAGGGGAAAAGAGACCCAGTACTTC.

V and J are TRBV7-9 and TRBJ2-3, with 8 bases aligning to TRBD2. V lost 2 bases to trimming and J lost 4 bases; unmatched junction nucleotides: 2. The CDR3 is 14 amino acids. Per the germline V gene, CDR1 is SEHNR and CDR2 is FQNEAQ (reference sequence). The CDR3 sequence is CASSLTSGADTQYF. CDR3 coding DNA: TGTGCCAGCAGCTTAACTAGCGGAGCAGATACGCAGTATTTT.

The CDR3 region is CASSSQQGARDTQYF. The CDR3 coding sequence is TGTGCCAGCAGCTCACAACAGGGGGCCAGAGATACGCAGTATTTT. The chain joins TRBV7-3 to TRBJ2-3, with TRBD1 matching over 9 bases. CDR1 is SGHTA and CDR2 is FQGTGA in the germline V gene. The V segment lost 4 bases and the J segment 5 bases; nucleotides outside the gene matches: 7. The length of the CDR3 is 15 residues.

The V gene is TRBV20-1, the J gene TRBJ2-3, with 8 bases identical to TRBD1. The junction had 4 bases not matched to a gene; V was cut back by 6 bases and J by 2 bases. CDR1 is DFQATT and CDR2 is SNEGSKA in the germline V gene (reference sequence). The CDR3 has 13 residues. CDR3 nucleotide sequence: TGCAGTGCCAGGGACAGGTACACAGATACGCAGTATTTT. This codes for CSARDRYTDTQYF.

This clonotype turned up a few times. The CDR3: CATSDVGTGGRNEQFF. In nucleotides, the CDR3 is TGTGCCACCAGTGATGTAGGGACAGGGGGCCGCAATGAGCAGTTCTTC. The chain joins TRBV24-1 to TRBJ2-1; 12 bases are shared with TRBD1. V shed 3 bases, J shed 6 bases, and the junction held 5 bases outside the gene matches. The CDR3 is made up of 16 amino acids. Germline V CDR1 and CDR2: KGHDR, SFDVKD.

The chain is built from TRBV4-2 and TRBJ2-2, with D tentatively TRBD1 or TRBD2 (5 bases each). The CDR3 sequence is 15 residues long. The V and J ends lost 2 bases and 1 base respectively, with 8 bases between them. Looked up from germline, CDR1 is LGHNA and CDR2 is YNFKEQ. The CDR3 here is CASSQRGRNTGELFF. CDR3 DNA: TGTGCCAGCAGCCAACGGGGACGGAACACCGGGGAGCTGTTTTTT.

The CDR3: CASRPGHTYEQYF. CDR3 DNA sequence: TGTGCCAGCAGACCGGGACACACCTACGAGCAGTACTTC. The gene calls are TRBV12-3 or TRBV12-4 and TRBJ2-7; possible D gene TRBD1, 6 bases. The CDR3 contains 13 residues. V gave up 6 bases and J gave up 2 bases, with 11 bases separating them.

The chain employs TRBV20-1 and TRBJ2-7, with 9 bases identical to TRBD2. This CDR3 region has 14 residues. In germline, CDR1 is DFQATT, CDR2 SNEGSKA (reference sequence). Unmatched junction bases numbered 4, after V lost 1 base and J lost 3 bases. The CDR3 DNA reads TGCAGTGCTAGAGTTGGACTAGCGAACTACGAGCAGTACTTC. Translation: CSARVGLANYEQYF.

This clonotype was picked up many times. The chain uses TRBV29-1 and TRBJ1-1; no reliable D call. There are 12 residues in the CDR3. V lost 7 bases and J 8 bases, leaving 17 bases between the germline ends. Germline V gene lookup returns CDR1 SQVTM and CDR2 ANQGSEA. CDR3 bases: TGCAGCGCCCTCCCCGGATCGGGGGAAGCTTTCTTT. Its protein is CSALPGSGEAFF. The entire variable domain, with the rest obtained from reference TRBV29-1 and TRBJ1-1, is as follows: SAVISQKPSRDICQRGTSLTIQCQVDSQVTMMFWYRQQPGQSLTLIATANQGSEATYESGFVIDKFPISRPNLTFSTLTVSNMSPEDSSIYLCSALPGSGEAFFGQGTRLTVV.

This sequence joins TRBV2 and TRBJ2-4; D uncertain. V shed 6 bases and J shed 0 bases, with 9 bases lying between them. In germline, CDR1 is SNHLY, CDR2 FYNNEI. The CDR3 runs to 14 residues. CDR3: CASRGSLAKNIQYF. Written as DNA, the CDR3 is TGTGCCAGCAGGGGCAGTCTAGCCAAAAACATTCAGTACTTC.

This clonotype was detected a few times. This chain connects TRBV7-9 to TRBJ2-5, with D maybe TRBD2 (5 bases). Germline V gene sequence: CDR1 SEHNR, CDR2 FQNEAQ (reference sequence). This CDR3 has 16 residues. Trimming took off 5 bases at V and 0 bases at J, with 16 bases between the two ends. CDR3: CASSLTRTGYQETQYF. Here the CDR3 DNA reads TGTGCCAGCAGCCTCACTCGGACGGGGTACCAAGAGACCCAGTACTTC.

This rearrangement joins TRBV29-1 to TRBJ2-6; 8 bases agree with TRBD1. V dropped 6 bases and J dropped 0; count of bases not matched to a gene: 7. Germline V CDR1 and CDR2: SQVTM, ANQGSEA. CDR3 length equals 16 residues. This chain's CDR3 is CSVALGQVSGANVLTF. CDR3 coding DNA: TGCAGCGTAGCATTGGGACAGGTCTCTGGGGCCAACGTCCTGACTTTC.